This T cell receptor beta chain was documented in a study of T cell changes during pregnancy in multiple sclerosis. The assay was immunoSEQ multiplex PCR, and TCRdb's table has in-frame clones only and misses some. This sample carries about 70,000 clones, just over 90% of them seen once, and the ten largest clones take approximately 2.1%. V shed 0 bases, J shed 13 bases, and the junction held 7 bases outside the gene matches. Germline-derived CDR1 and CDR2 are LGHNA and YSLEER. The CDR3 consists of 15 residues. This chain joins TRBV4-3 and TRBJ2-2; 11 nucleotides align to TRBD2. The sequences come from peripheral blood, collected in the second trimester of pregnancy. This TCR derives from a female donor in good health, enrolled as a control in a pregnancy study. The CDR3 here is CASSQDGLAGGGLFF. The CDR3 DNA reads TGCGCCAGCAGCCAAGATGGGCTAGCGGGGGGAGGGCTGTTTTTT.